These 20 T cell receptor beta chains came from one sample sequenced in a study of Tregs in tolerant kidney transplant recipients. These receptors have no identified antigens. The repertoire was sequenced with immunoSEQ multiplex PCR; TCRdb's copy has only in-frame clones and lacks some. The table has some 15,000 clones, 61% seen once; the top ten hold roughly 3%. Sequencing was done on a sample of Tregs from blood cultured with allogeneic cells. These receptors were taken from a human donor in good health.

There are a few counts of this clone. The chain has TRBV4-1 and TRBJ1-1, with 7 nucleotides matching TRBD1. CDR3 length: 14 residues. V trimming: 6 bases; J trimming: 0 bases; junction bases outside the gene matches: 4. Germline values: CDR1 MGHRA, CDR2 YSYEKL. This CDR3 reads CASRATGMNTEAFF. The CDR3 DNA reads as TGCGCCAGCAGGGCGACAGGGATGAACACTGAAGCTTTCTTT.

The chain is built from TRBV7-9 and TRBJ2-7, with a possible D match to TRBD2 (5 bases). The CDR3 length is 14 residues. The germline V and J ends were trimmed by 5 bases and 7 bases, with 18 bases remaining between them. Per the germline V gene, CDR1 is SEHNR and CDR2 is FQNEAQ (reference sequence). The CDR3: CASSPKDLKEEQYF. The DNA for the CDR3 is TGTGCCAGCAGCCCCAAGGACTTGAAGGAGGAGCAGTACTTC.

This clone appeared a few times. The rearrangement joins TRBV18 to TRBJ1-1, with D unresolved. CDR3 length: 15 residues. In germline, CDR1 is KGHSH, CDR2 LQKENI. V lost 1 base to trimming and J lost 1 base, with 10 bases between them. The CDR3 spells CASSPLDNGNTEAFF. CDR3 sequence (DNA): TGTGCCAGCTCACCACTTGATAACGGGAACACTGAAGCTTTCTTT.

The chain is built from TRBV19 and TRBJ1-4; a weak D match, TRBD1 (5 bases). V lost 10 bases to trimming and J lost 4 bases, with 16 bases between them. The CDR3 loop spans 14 amino acids. The V gene's germline CDR1 is LNHDA and CDR2 SQIVND (reference sequence). The CDR3 region is CATRTQGRNEKLFF. DNA of the CDR3: TGTGCCACCCGCACGCAGGGCCGTAATGAAAAACTGTTTTTT.

The chain couples TRBV6-5 to TRBJ2-7, with TRBD1 matching 7 bases. This CDR3 is 15 amino acids long. Germline assignment: CDR1 MNHEY and CDR2 SVGAGI. With V trimmed by 6 bases and J by 5 bases, 13 bases remained unmatched. CDR3 sequence: CASRGNDHRGNEQYF. In DNA form, the CDR3 reads TGTGCCAGCAGAGGAAATGACCACAGGGGCAACGAGCAGTACTTC.

The chain employs TRBV7-9 and TRBJ2-2; tentative D call: TRBD2 (6 bases). Looked up from germline, CDR1 is SEHNR and CDR2 is FQNEAQ (reference sequence). The CDR3 has 14 amino acids. V was cut by 4 bases and J by 5 bases, with 11 bases left in between. The CDR3, as DNA: TGTGCCAGCAGCTCAAGAGGAGGGACCGGGGAGCTGTTTTTT. Its protein is CASSSRGGTGELFF.

The V gene is TRBV7-9, the J gene TRBJ2-4, with D unclear. The CDR3 totals 13 residues. Trimming stripped 4 bases from V and 14 bases from J, with 18 bases between. CDR1 SEHNR and CDR2 FQNEAQ come from the germline V gene (reference sequence). The CDR3 reads CASSSDGFQKEYF. CDR3 DNA sequence: TGTGCCAGCAGCTCTGATGGATTCCAGAAAGAGTACTTC. Full variable domain (missing parts from reference TRBV7-9 and TRBJ2-4): DTGVSQNPRHKITKRGQNVTFRCDPISEHNRLYWYRQTLGQGPEFLTYFQNEAQLEKSRLLSDRFSAERPKGSFSTLEIQRTEQGDSAMYLCASSSDGFQKEYFGAGTRLSVL.

This clone was observed a handful of times. The rearrangement uses TRBV7-9 and TRBJ2-3; TRBD2 agrees at 10 bases. This CDR3 is 15 amino acids long. CDR1 SEHNR and CDR2 FQNEAQ come from the germline V gene (reference sequence). The V and J ends lost 5 bases and 6 bases, in that order; junction bases with no gene match: 8. CDR3 DNA: TGTGCCAGCAGCGTCTTAGCGGGGGGACTGGATACGCAGTATTTT. Its protein product is CASSVLAGGLDTQYF.

This chain links TRBV18 with TRBJ2-5; D tentatively reads TRBD1 or TRBD2 (5 bases each). The CDR3 consists of 14 residues. Trimming removed 2 bases at V and 5 bases at J, with 12 bases between. Germline V gene sequence: CDR1 KGHSH, CDR2 LQKENI. The CDR3 DNA reads as TGTGCCAGCTCACCATGGGGGACGGCGGAGACCCAGTACTTC. Protein product: CASSPWGTAETQYF.

The V and J genes are TRBV11-3 and TRBJ2-2; D is possibly TRBD2 (5 bases). Trimming pared 4 bases from V and 7 bases from J, leaving 16 bases between. CDR1 and CDR2 from the germline V gene are SGHNT and YENEEA. There are 15 residues in the CDR3. In DNA form, the CDR3 reads TGTGCCAGCAGCTCCCGTCGTGGAGGCGGCGGGGAGCTGTTTTTT. Protein product: CASSSRRGGGGELFF. The variable domain in full, with the rest retrieved from reference TRBV11-3 and TRBJ2-2, is EAGVVQSPRYKIIEKKQPVAFWCNPISGHNTLYWYLQNLGQGPELLIRYENEEAVDDSQLPKDRFSAERLKGVDSTLKIQPAELGDSAVYLCASSSRRGGGGELFFGEGSRLTVL.

The CDR3 sequence: CSVLADYTDTQYF. The CDR3 bases are TGCAGCGTCCTAGCGGACTACACAGATACGCAGTATTTT. This chain connects TRBV29-1 to TRBJ2-3; 7 bases agree with TRBD2. The J segment lost 2 bases and the V segment lost 6 bases, leaving 5 bases of the junction unmatched. Germline CDR1 and CDR2: SQVTM and ANQGSEA. CDR3 size: 13 residues.

The rearrangement uses TRBV28 and TRBJ2-3; no reliable D call. Germline lookup yields CDR1 MDHEN and CDR2 SYDVKM. Deletions cut 3 bases from V and 4 bases from J, with 8 bases between. The CDR3 contains 13 residues. CDR3 residues: CASSFRVADTQYF. CDR3 nucleotide sequence: TGTGCCAGCAGTTTTAGAGTCGCAGATACGCAGTATTTT.

The chain joins TRBV27 to TRBJ1-1; possible D gene TRBD1, 6 bases. The CDR3 is 14 amino acids. Germline V CDR1 and CDR2: MNHEY, SMNVEV (reference sequence). Trimming removed 0 bases at V and 11 bases at J, with 16 bases between. The CDR3 region has the DNA TGTGCCAGCAGTTTATCCCTTTTGGGGGCGGAGGCTTTCTTT. Its protein is CASSLSLLGAEAFF.

This clone was counted a few times. The chain has TRBV29-1 and TRBJ2-3; 11 bases map to TRBD2. The CDR3 runs 14 residues. The germline V gene encodes CDR1 SQVTM and CDR2 ANQGSEA. The J segment lost 4 bases and the V segment lost 7 bases, leaving 7 bases of the junction unmatched. Here the CDR3 DNA reads TGCAGCGCCACCACTAGCGGGGGCTCAGATACGCAGTATTTT. Its protein product is CSATTSGGSDTQYF.

In this sample, this clone turned up a few times. This chain connects TRBV10-3 to TRBJ1-2; tentatively, D is TRBD1 (6 bases). V lost 4 bases and J lost 5, with 14 bases in between. The CDR3 consists of 14 residues. Per germline, CDR1 ENHRY and CDR2 SYGVKD. CDR3 bases: TGTGCCATCAGTGGTAGACAGGAGTTATATGGCTACACCTTC. Amino acids: CAISGRQELYGYTF.

The chain links TRBV5-1 to TRBJ2-3; a weak D match, TRBD2 (6 bases). Germline CDR1 reads SGHRS; CDR2 reads YFSETQ. The CDR3 runs to 15 residues. Trimming took off 5 bases at V and 3 bases at J, with 16 bases between the two ends. The DNA for the CDR3 is TGCGCCAGCAGACCTACCCCTGGAGGGACAGATACGCAGTATTTT. Protein: CASRPTPGGTDTQYF. Combining the CDR3 with reference TRBV5-1 and TRBJ2-3 gives the whole variable domain KAGVTQTPRYLIKTRGQQVTLSCSPISGHRSVSWYQQTPGQGLQFLFEYFSETQRNKGNFPGRFSGRQFSNSRSEMNVSTLELGDSALYLCASRPTPGGTDTQYFGPGTRLTVL.

Relative to its sample, this clone is medium-sized (0.01 to 0.1%). This rearrangement joins TRBV7-3 to TRBJ2-3, with TRBD2 identical over 12 bases. The CDR3 runs to 14 residues. Per the germline V gene, CDR1 is SGHTA and CDR2 is FQGTGA. Unmatched junction bases numbered 11, after V lost 5 bases and J lost 14 bases. CDR3 sequence (DNA): TGTGCCAGCAGCCCCCACCAGACTAGCGGGGGTTTGTATTTT. Protein: CASSPHQTSGGLYF.

The chain uses TRBV5-6 and TRBJ2-7, with 11 bases fitting TRBD1. CDR1 and CDR2 from the germline V gene are SGHDT and YYEEEE. The V gene end was trimmed by 2 bases and the J gene end by 2 bases; junction bases not matched to a gene: 3. The CDR3 sequence is 15 residues long. The CDR3 is CASSFPGQGAYEQYF. The CDR3 DNA reads as TGTGCCAGCAGCTTTCCGGGACAGGGGGCCTACGAGCAGTACTTC.

A few counts support this clone. This chain joins TRBV7-3 and TRBJ2-1, with a possible D match to TRBD1 (5 bases). Trimming shortened V by 5 bases and J by 9 bases, and 20 bases separated the two germline ends. The CDR3 has 15 amino acids. In germline, CDR1 is SGHTA, CDR2 FQGTGA. The CDR3 loop is CASSQSQWGRGEQFF. The CDR3 DNA follows: TGTGCCAGCAGCCAGTCACAGTGGGGAAGGGGTGAGCAGTTCTTC.

Ten or more counts support this clone. This rearrangement joins TRBV11-2 to TRBJ2-2, with D unresolved. V lost 6 bases and J 5 bases, leaving 10 bases between the germline ends. The CDR3 is 13 amino acids. Germline V gene lookup returns CDR1 SGHAT and CDR2 FQNNGV. The CDR3 region has the DNA TGTGCCAGCAGGGACCTTGCGACCGGGGAGCTGTTTTTT. It codes for CASRDLATGELFF.